The 15 T cell receptor beta chains in this list originate from one sample, sequenced in a study of CD8 T cells in ankylosing spondylitis. One entry per CDR3 protein, called by TCRdb with MiXCR from the 5' RACE reads. The sample shows 300,000 to 350,000 distinct CDR3 sequences, about 20% of them seen only once. Sequencing was done on a sample of blood, either unsorted or a sorted T cell fraction (not recorded which). The receptors here all came from a female donor with ankylosing spondylitis or in good health (not recorded which).

Here the CDR3 reads CASSLGIQETQYF. The CDR3 DNA follows: TGTGCCAGCAGTCTAGGAATACAAGAGACCCAGTACTTC. V and J are TRBV7-2 and TRBJ2-5; D unresolved. Per germline, CDR1 SGHTA and CDR2 FQGNSA. The CDR3 is 13 residues long. The V end was cut by 6 bases, the J end by 2 bases, with 10 bases between.

The rearrangement joins TRBV5-4 to TRBJ2-7, with no clear D. V lost 4 bases and J lost 2, with 10 bases in between. The CDR3 runs to 13 residues. Per germline, CDR1 SGHNT and CDR2 YYREEE (reference sequence). The CDR3 sequence is CASSTGLTYEQYF. CDR3 DNA sequence: TGTGCCAGCAGCACCGGCTTAACCTACGAGCAGTACTTC.

This clonotype turned up a few times. The genes are TRBV12-3 or TRBV12-4 and TRBJ2-1; the D gene is possibly TRBD2 (5 bases). This CDR3 has 16 residues. V was trimmed by 3 bases and J by 0 bases, leaving 12 bases between them. CDR3 residues: CASSFRTGSSYNEQFF. The CDR3 region has the DNA TGTGCCAGCAGTTTTCGGACGGGGAGCTCCTACAATGAGCAGTTCTTC.

This clonotype has ten or more counts. Here the CDR3 reads CSYGAPGNEQYF. In DNA form, the CDR3 reads TGCAGTTACGGAGCGCCGGGGAACGAGCAGTACTTC. V is TRBV20-1 and J is TRBJ2-7; D may be TRBD2 (5 bases). Germline V gene data show CDR1 as DFQATT and CDR2 as SNEGSKA (reference sequence). With 8 bases removed from V and 5 bases from J, the gap between germline ends came to 16 bases. CDR3 length: 12 residues.

This clonotype was counted many times. The V and J genes are TRBV20-1 and TRBJ1-5; TRBD1 might be the D (5 bases). Germline assignment: CDR1 DFQATT and CDR2 SNEGSKA (reference sequence). The V end was cut by 4 bases, the J end by 1 base, with 8 bases between. This CDR3 contains 13 residues. The CDR3 DNA sequence: TGCAGTGCTAAGGCAGGGAGCAATCAGCCCCAGCATTTT. It yields the protein CSAKAGSNQPQHF.

The sample holds many counts of this clonotype. The chain has TRBV29-1 and TRBJ1-2; 8 bases agree with TRBD1. The CDR3 runs 14 residues. Germline loops: CDR1 SQVTM, CDR2 ANQGSEA. V gave up 0 bases and J gave up 8 bases; unmatched junction bases: 8. The CDR3 is CSVEDLGQGGGYTF. CDR3 sequence (DNA): TGCAGCGTTGAAGATCTAGGACAGGGCGGAGGCTACACCTTC.

The chain uses TRBV7-2 and TRBJ2-6, with D unclear. Trimming pared 2 bases from V and 4 bases from J, leaving 3 bases between. The CDR3 sequence is 13 residues long. Germline V gene sequence: CDR1 SGHTA, CDR2 FQGNSA. CDR3 coding DNA: TGTGCCAGCAGCTTACTCGGGGCCAACGTCCTGACTTTC. Amino acids: CASSLLGANVLTF.

This clonotype was seen at least ten times. The rearrangement links TRBV7-9 to TRBJ2-7; 7 bases match TRBD2. The ends lost 5 bases at V and 6 bases at J; junction bases unmatched: 13. The CDR3 has 15 residues. Germline CDR1 is SEHNR and CDR2 is FQNEAQ (reference sequence). The CDR3 DNA sequence: TGTGCCAGCAGCCTCTATGGCGGGAGTTTGTCCGAGCAGTACTTC. The encoded protein is CASSLYGGSLSEQYF.

There are a few counts of this clonotype. The chain combines TRBV20-1 with TRBJ2-7; D gene uncertain. Germline CDR1 and CDR2: DFQATT and SNEGSKA (reference sequence). This CDR3 spans 13 amino acids. V was trimmed by 6 bases and J by 5 bases, leaving 17 bases between them. CDR3 sequence: CSARRDGLNEQYF. CDR3 DNA: TGCAGTGCGAGAAGGGATGGGCTCAACGAGCAGTACTTC.

This clonotype has a count of ten or more. The J gene is TRBJ1-5, the V gene TRBV20-1; no definite D call. CDR3 length: 13 residues. The V end was cut by 2 bases, the J end by 3 bases, with 8 bases between. Germline CDR1 and CDR2: DFQATT and SNEGSKA (reference sequence). In DNA form, the CDR3 reads TGCAGTGCTAGAAAACAGCTCAATCAGCCCCAGCATTTT. It is translated as CSARKQLNQPQHF.

V is TRBV7-7 and J is TRBJ1-2; tentatively, D is TRBD1 (5 bases). Trimming stripped 6 bases from V and 4 bases from J, with 24 bases between. From germline, CDR1 is SSHAT and CDR2 FNYEAQ (reference sequence). CDR3 length: 17 amino acids. CDR3 sequence (DNA): TGTGCCAGCAGACCTACCTCCGGGACGCTGGGACCCTATGGCTACACCTTC. As protein: CASRPTSGTLGPYGYTF.

This clonotype turned up a few times. The CDR3 nucleotides read TGTGCCAGCAGTTTAGCCCTCGGCCTTCAGTACTTC. It is translated as CASSLALGLQYF. The genes are TRBV12-3 or TRBV12-4 and TRBJ2-7; D remains unclear. V was cut by 0 bases and J by 10 bases, with 10 bases left in between. The CDR3 runs 12 residues.

This chain uses TRBV20-1 with TRBJ1-5, with a possible D match to TRBD1 (5 bases). V lost 6 bases and J lost 4, with 16 bases in between. Germline V CDR1 and CDR2: DFQATT, SNEGSKA (reference sequence). This CDR3 region has 14 residues. In nucleotides, the CDR3 is TGCAGTGCCAGCTCAGGGTTTCGGAATCAGCCCCAGCATTTT. Residues: CSASSGFRNQPQHF.

The chain recombines TRBV6-5 with TRBJ1-5; D gene ambiguous. Per germline, CDR1 MNHEY and CDR2 SVGAGI. This CDR3 spans 15 amino acids. With 6 bases removed from V and 2 bases from J, the gap between germline ends came to 14 bases. The CDR3 DNA is TGTGCCAGCAGGAGCGCCGACGATCGCAATCAGCCCCAGCATTTT. Translation: CASRSADDRNQPQHF.

Only a few counts were recorded for this clonotype. The CDR3 nucleotides are TGTGCCAGTAACCTCCCCTCCTACAATGAGCAGTTCTTC. Encoded protein: CASNLPSYNEQFF. The rearrangement uses TRBV5-6 and TRBJ2-1; D uncertain. This CDR3 is built from 13 residues. Germline V gives CDR1 SGHDT, CDR2 YYEEEE. Trimming took 8 bases from V and 0 from J, leaving 9 bases between them.